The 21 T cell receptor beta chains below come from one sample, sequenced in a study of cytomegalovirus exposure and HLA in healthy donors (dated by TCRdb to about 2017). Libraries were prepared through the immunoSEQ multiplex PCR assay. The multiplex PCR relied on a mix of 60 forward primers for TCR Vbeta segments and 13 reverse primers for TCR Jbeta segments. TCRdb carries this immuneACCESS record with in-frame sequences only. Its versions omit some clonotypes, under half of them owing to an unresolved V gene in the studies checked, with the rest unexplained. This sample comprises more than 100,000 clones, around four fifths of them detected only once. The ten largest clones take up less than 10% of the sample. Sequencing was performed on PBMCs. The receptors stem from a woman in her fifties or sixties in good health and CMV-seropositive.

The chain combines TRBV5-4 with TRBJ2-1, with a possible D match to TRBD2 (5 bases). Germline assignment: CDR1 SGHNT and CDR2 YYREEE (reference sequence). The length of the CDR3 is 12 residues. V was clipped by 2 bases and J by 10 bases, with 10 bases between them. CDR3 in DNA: TGTGCCAGCAGCTTCGACGAGCGGGAGCAGTTCTTC. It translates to CASSFDEREQFF. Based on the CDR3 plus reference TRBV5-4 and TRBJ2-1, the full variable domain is ETGVTQSPTHLIKTRGQQVTLRCSSQSGHNTVSWYQQALGQGPQFIFQYYREEENGRGNFPPRFSGLQFPNYSSELNVNALELDDSALYLCASSFDEREQFFGPGTRLTVL.

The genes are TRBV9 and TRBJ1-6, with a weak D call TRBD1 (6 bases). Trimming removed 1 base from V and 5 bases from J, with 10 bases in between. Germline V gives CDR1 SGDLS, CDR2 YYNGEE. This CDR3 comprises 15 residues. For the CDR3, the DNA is TGTGCCAGCAGCGTAACCGGGACAAATAATTCACCCCTCCACTTT. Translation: CASSVTGTNNSPLHF.

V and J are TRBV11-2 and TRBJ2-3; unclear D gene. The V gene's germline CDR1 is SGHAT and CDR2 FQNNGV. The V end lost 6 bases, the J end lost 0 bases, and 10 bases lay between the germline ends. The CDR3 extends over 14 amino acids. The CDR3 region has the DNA TGTGCCAGCAGTCCCCTTACTAGCACAGATACGCAGTATTTT. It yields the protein CASSPLTSTDTQYF.

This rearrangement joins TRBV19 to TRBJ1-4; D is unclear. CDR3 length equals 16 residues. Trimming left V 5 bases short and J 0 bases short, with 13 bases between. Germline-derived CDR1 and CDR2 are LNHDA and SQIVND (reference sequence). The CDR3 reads CASSPGPSTTNEKLFF. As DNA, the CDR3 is TGTGCCAGTAGTCCGGGTCCTAGCACAACTAATGAAAAACTGTTTTTT.

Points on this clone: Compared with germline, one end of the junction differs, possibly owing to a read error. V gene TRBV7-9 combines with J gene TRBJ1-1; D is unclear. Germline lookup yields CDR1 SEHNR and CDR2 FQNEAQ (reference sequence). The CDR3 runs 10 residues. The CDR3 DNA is TGTTCCAGCAGCCCGTTAGAAGCTTTCTTT. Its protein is CSSSPLEAFF. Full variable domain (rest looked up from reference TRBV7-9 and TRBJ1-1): DTGVSQNPRHKITKRGQNVTFRCDPISEHNRLYWYRQTLGQGPEFLTYFQNEAQLEKSRLLSDRFSAERPKGSFSTLEIQRTEQGDSAMYLCSSSPLEAFFGQGTRLTVV.

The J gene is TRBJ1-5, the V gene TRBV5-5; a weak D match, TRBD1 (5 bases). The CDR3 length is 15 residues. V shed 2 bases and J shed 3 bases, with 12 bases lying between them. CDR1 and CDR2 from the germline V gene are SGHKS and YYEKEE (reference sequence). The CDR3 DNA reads TGTGCCAGCAGCTTTGCCGGGGGGTCCAATCAGCCCCAGCATTTT. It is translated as CASSFAGGSNQPQHF.

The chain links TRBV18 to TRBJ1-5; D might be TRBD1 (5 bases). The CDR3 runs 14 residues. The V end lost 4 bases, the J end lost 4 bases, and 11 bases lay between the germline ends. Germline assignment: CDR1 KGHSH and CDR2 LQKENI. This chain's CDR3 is CASSRGGVNQPQHF. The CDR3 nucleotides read TGTGCCAGCTCACGCGGAGGGGTTAATCAGCCCCAGCATTTT.

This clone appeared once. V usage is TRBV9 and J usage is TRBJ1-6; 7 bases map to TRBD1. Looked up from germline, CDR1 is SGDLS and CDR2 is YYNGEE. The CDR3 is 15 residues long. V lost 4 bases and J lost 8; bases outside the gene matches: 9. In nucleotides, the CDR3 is TGTGCCAGCAGCCTAACCGGGACAGACGATTCACCCCTCCACTTT. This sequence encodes CASSLTGTDDSPLHF.

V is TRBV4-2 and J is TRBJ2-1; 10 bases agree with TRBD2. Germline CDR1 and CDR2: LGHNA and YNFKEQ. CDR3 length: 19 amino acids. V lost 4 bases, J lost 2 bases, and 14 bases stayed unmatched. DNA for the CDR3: TGTGCCAGCAGCCTCCGGACTAGCGGAGGCCTACCGACCTACAATGAGCAGTTCTTC. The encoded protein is CASSLRTSGGLPTYNEQFF.

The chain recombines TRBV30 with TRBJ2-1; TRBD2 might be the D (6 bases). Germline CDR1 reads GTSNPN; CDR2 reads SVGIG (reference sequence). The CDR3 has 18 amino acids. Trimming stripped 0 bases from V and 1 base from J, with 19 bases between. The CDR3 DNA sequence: TGTGCCTGGAGTGTATGGCTCTCAACTAGCCGATCCTACAATGAGCAGTTCTTC. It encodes CAWSVWLSTSRSYNEQFF.

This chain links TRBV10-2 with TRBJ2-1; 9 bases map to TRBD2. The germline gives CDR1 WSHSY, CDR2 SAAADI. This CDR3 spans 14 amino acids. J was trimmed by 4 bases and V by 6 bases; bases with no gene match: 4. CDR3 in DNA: TGCGCCAGCAGCCTAGCGGGATTATACAATGAGCAGTTCTTC. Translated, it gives CASSLAGLYNEQFF.

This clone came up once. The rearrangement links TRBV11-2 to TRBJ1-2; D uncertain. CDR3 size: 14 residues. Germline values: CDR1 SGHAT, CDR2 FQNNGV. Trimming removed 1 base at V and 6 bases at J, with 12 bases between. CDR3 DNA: TGTGCCAGCAGCTTAGCCCTCGGGTTTAATGGCTACACCTTC. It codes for CASSLALGFNGYTF.

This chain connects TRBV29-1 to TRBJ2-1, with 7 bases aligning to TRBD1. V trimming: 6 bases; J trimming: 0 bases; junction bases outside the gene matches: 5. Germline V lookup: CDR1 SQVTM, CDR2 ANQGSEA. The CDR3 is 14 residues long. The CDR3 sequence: CSVKQGISYNEQFF. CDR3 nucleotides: TGCAGCGTCAAACAGGGGATCTCCTACAATGAGCAGTTCTTC.

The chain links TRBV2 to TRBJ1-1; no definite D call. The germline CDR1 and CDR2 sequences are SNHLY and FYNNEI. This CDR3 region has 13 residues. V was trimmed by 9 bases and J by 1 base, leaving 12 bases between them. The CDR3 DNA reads TGTGCCAGAAGGGAGAATGCGAACACTGAAGCTTTCTTT. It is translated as CARRENANTEAFF.

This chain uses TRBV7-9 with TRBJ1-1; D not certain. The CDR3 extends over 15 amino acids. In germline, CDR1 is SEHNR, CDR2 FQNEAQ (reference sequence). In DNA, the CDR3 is TGTGCACTGGGGTCTAGCTCCCTGTGGGACACTGAAGCTTTCTTT. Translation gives CALGSSSLWDTEAFF.

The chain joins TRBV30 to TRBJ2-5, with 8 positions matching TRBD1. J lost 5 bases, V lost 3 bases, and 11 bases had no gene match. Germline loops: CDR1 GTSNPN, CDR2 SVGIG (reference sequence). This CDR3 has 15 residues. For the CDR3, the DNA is TGTGCCTGGAGCAAACCAGGGGGCTTTCGGGAGACCCAGTACTTC. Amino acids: CAWSKPGGFRETQYF. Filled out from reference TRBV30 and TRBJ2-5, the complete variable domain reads SQTIHQWPATLVQPVGSPLSLECTVEGTSNPNLYWYRQAAGRGLQLLFYSVGIGQISSEVPQNLSASRPQDRQFILSSKKLLLSDSGFYLCAWSKPGGFRETQYFGPGTRLLVL.

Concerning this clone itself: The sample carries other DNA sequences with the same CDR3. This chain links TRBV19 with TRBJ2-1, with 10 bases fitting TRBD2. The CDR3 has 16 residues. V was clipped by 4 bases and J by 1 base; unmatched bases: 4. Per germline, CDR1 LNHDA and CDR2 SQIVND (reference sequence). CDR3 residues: CASSTTSGVSYNEQFF. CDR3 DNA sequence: TGTGCCAGTAGTACTACTAGCGGGGTATCCTACAATGAGCAGTTCTTC.

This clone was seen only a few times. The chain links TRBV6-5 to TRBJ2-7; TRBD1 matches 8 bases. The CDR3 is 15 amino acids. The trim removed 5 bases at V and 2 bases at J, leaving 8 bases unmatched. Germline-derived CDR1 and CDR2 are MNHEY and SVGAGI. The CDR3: CASSPDRASTYEQYF. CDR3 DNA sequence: TGTGCCAGCAGTCCGGACAGGGCTTCAACCTACGAGCAGTACTTC.

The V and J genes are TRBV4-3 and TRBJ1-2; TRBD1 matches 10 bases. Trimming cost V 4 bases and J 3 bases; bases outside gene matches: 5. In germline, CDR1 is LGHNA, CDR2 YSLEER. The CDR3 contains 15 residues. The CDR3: CASSRLGTGDYGYTF. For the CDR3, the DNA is TGCGCCAGCAGCCGACTAGGGACAGGGGACTATGGCTACACCTTC.

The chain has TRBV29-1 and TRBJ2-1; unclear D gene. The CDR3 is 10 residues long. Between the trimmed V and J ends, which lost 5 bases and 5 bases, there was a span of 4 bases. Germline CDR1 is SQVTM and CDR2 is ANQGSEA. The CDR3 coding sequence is TGCAGCGTTTCCGACAATGAGCAGTTCTTC. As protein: CSVSDNEQFF.

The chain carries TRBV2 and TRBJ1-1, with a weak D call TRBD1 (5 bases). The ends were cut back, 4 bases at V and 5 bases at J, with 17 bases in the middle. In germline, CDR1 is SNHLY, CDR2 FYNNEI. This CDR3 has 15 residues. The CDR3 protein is CASSAIGEVRTEAFF. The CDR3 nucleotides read TGTGCCAGCAGTGCAATAGGGGAGGTGAGGACTGAAGCTTTCTTT. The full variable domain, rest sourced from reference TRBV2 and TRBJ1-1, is EPEVTQTPSHQVTQMGQEVILRCVPISNHLYFYWYRQILGQKVEFLVSFYNNEISEKSEIFDDQFSVERPDGSNFTLKIRSTKLEDSAMYFCASSAIGEVRTEAFFGQGTRLTVV.